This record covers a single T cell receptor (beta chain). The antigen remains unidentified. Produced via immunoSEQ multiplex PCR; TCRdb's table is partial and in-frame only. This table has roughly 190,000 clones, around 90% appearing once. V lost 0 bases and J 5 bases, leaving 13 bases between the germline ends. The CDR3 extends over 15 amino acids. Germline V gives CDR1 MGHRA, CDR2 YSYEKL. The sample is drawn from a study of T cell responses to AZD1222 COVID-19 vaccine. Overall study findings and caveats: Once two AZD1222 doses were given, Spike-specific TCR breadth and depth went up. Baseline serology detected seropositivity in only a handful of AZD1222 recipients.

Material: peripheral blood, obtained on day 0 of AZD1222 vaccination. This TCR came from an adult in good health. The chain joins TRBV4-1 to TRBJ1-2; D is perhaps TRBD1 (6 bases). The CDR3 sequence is CASSQDRGERYGYTF. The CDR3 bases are TGCGCCAGCAGCCAAGACAGGGGCGAACGTTATGGCTACACCTTC.